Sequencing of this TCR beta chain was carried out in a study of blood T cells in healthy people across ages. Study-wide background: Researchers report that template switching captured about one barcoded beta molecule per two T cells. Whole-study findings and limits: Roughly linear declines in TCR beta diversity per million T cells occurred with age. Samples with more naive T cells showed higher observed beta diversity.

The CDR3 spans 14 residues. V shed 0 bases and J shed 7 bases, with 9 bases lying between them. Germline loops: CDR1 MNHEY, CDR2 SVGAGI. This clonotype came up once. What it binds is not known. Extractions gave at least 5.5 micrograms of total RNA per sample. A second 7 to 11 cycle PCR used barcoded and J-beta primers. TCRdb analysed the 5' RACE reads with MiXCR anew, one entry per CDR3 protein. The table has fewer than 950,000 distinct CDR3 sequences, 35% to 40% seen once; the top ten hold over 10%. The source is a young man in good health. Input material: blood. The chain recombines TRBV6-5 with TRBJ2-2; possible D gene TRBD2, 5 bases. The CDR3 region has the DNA TGTGCCAGCAGTTACTCCACGGGGATCGGGGAGCTGTTTTTT. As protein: CASSYSTGIGELFF.